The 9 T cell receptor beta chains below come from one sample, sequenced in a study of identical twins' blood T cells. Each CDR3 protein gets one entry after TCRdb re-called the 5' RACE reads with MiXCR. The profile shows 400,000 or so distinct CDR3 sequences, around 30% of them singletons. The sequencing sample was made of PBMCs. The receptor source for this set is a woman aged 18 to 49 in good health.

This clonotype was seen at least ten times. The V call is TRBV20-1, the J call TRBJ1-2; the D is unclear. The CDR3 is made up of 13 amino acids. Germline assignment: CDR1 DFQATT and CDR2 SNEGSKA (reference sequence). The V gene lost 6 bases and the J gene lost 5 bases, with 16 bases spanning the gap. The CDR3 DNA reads TGCAGTGCCAACTCCGAGGGAAGGTATGGCTACACCTTC. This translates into CSANSEGRYGYTF.

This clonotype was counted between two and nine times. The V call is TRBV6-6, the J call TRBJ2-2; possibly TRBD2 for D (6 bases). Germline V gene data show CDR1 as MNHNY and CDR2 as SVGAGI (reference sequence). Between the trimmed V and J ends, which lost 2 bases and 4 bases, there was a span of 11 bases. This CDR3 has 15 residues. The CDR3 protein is CASSYAGTGTGELFF. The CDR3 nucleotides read TGTGCCAGCAGTTACGCGGGGACGGGCACCGGGGAGCTGTTTTTT.

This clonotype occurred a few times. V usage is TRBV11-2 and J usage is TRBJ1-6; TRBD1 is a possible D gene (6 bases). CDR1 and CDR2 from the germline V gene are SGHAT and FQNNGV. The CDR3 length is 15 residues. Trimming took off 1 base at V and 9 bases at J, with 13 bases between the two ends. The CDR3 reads CASSLVRGAGSPLHF. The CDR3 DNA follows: TGTGCCAGCAGCTTAGTGCGGGGGGCAGGTTCACCCCTCCACTTT.

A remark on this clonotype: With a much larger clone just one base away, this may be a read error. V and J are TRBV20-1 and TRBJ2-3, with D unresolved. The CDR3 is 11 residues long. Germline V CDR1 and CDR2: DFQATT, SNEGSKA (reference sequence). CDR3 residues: CSITAPDTHYF. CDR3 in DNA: TGCAGTATTACGGCTCCAGATACGCATTATTTT.

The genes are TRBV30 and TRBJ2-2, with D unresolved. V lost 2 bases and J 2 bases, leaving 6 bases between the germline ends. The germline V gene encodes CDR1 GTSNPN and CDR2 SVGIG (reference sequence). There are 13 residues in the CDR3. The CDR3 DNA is TGTGCCTGGAGTAGCAGCAACACCGGGGAGCTGTTTTTT. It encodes CAWSSSNTGELFF.

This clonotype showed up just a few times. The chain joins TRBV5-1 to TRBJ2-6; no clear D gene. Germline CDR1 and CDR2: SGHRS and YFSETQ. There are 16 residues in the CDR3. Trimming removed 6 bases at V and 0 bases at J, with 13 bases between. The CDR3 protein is CASNEADDSGANVLTF. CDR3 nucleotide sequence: TGCGCCAGCAACGAGGCAGATGACTCTGGGGCCAACGTCCTGACTTTC.

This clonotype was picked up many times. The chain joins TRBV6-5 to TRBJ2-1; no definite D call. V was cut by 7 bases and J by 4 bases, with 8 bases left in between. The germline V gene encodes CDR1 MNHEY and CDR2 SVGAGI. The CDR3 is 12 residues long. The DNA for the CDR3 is TGTGCCAGCACAAGCCCATACAATGAGCAGTTCTTC. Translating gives CASTSPYNEQFF.

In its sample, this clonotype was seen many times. Here the CDR3 reads CSVDEFGLAGGDTQYF. CDR3 in DNA: TGCAGCGTTGATGAATTTGGACTAGCGGGAGGAGATACGCAGTATTTT. V gene TRBV29-1 combines with J gene TRBJ2-3, with 14 bases fitting TRBD2. V lost 3 bases and J lost 5; bases outside the gene matches: 7. CDR1 is SQVTM, CDR2 ANQGSEA, per germline. The CDR3 extends over 16 amino acids.

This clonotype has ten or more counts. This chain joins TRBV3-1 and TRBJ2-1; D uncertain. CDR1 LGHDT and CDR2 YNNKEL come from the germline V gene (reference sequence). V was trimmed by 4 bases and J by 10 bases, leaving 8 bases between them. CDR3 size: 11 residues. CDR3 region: CASSLASEQFF. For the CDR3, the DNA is TGTGCCAGCAGCCTAGCAAGCGAGCAGTTCTTC.